These 30 T cell receptor beta chains originate from one sample sequenced in a study of Ad26.COV2.S vaccination and SARS-CoV-2 variants. Sequenced by immunoSEQ multiplex PCR; TCRdb stores in-frame clones only, minus some. The sample shows almost 400,000 clones, around 91% of them seen only once. Treatment given: roughly 20 received Ad26.COV2.S at low or high dose, single or two shots; about 5 received placebo; per-sample allocation not given. On day 63 after the first injection, vaccine and placebo recipients gave samples. This specimen consisted of peripheral blood, obtained in a trial of Ad26.COV2.S vaccine versus placebo. The receptors were sampled from a person aged 18 to 59 who received the Ad26.COV2.S COVID-19 vaccine or a placebo.

The CDR3 protein is CASSGSGHEQYF. CDR3 nucleotides: TGTGCCTCTAGCGGGAGTGGCCACGAGCAGTACTTC. This chain links TRBV10-3 with TRBJ2-7; 10 bases match TRBD2. The V gene end was trimmed by 11 bases and the J gene end by 5 bases; junction bases not matched to a gene: 6. This CDR3 is built from 12 residues. From germline, CDR1 is ENHRY and CDR2 SYGVKD.

The chain is built from TRBV11-2 and TRBJ2-7; 12 nucleotides match TRBD2. Germline-derived CDR1 and CDR2 are SGHAT and FQNNGV. V lost 4 bases, J lost 0 bases, and 4 bases stayed unmatched. CDR3 length: 16 amino acids. This CDR3 reads CASSSTSGRLSYEQYF. The CDR3 DNA follows: TGTGCCAGCAGCTCCACTAGCGGGAGGCTCTCCTACGAGCAGTACTTC.

The chain carries TRBV6-5 and TRBJ2-7; TRBD1 might be the D (6 bases). Trimming removed 0 bases from V and 5 bases from J, with 14 bases in between. The CDR3 length is 15 residues. Germline CDR1 and CDR2: MNHEY and SVGAGI. CDR3 residues: CASSYSKQGPHEQYF. In DNA form, the CDR3 reads TGTGCCAGCAGTTACTCGAAACAGGGTCCCCACGAGCAGTACTTC.

A single count supports this clone. The gene calls are TRBV6-6 and TRBJ1-2; TRBD1 matches 7 bases. CDR1 and CDR2 from the germline V gene are MNHNY and SVGAGI (reference sequence). Trimming removed 5 bases from V and 4 bases from J; junction bases left unmatched: 7. The CDR3 length is 14 residues. The CDR3 DNA reads TGTGCCAGCAGTCCTATGACAGGGACCTATGGCTACACCTTC. Encoded protein: CASSPMTGTYGYTF.

The rearrangement joins TRBV12-5 to TRBJ2-5, with D perhaps being TRBD1 or TRBD2 (5 bases each). Deletions cut 6 bases from V and 0 bases from J, with 8 bases between. There are 13 residues in the CDR3. Germline lookup yields CDR1 LGHNT and CDR2 FRNRAP. The CDR3 nucleotides are TGTGCTAGTGGGGGGGAGTACCAAGAGACCCAGTACTTC. Its protein product is CASGGEYQETQYF.

Only a few counts were recorded for this clone. The chain is built from TRBV11-3 and TRBJ2-2; tentatively, D is TRBD2 (5 bases). CDR1 and CDR2 (germline): SGHNT, YENEEA. This CDR3 has 15 residues. Trimming took off 5 bases at V and 2 bases at J, with 12 bases between the two ends. The CDR3 DNA follows: TGTGCCAGCAGCCCCACCGGAGGCAACACCGGGGAGCTGTTTTTT. Protein product: CASSPTGGNTGELFF.

V and J are TRBV18 and TRBJ1-1; D might be TRBD1 (5 bases). The CDR3 contains 14 residues. Germline V gene lookup returns CDR1 KGHSH and CDR2 LQKENI. V was shortened by 6 bases and J by 1 base, with 12 bases between the two germline ends. The DNA of the CDR3 is TGTGCCAGCTCCCAGGGTAGTGCGAACACTGAAGCTTTCTTT. This sequence encodes CASSQGSANTEAFF.

V usage is TRBV9 and J usage is TRBJ2-1; no clear D. Trimming shortened V by 0 bases and J by 9 bases, and 16 bases separated the two germline ends. This CDR3 contains 15 residues. Germline CDR1 and CDR2: SGDLS and YYNGEE. CDR3 in DNA: TGTGCCAGCAGCGTAGCTCCCGGACCGGGCGGTGAGCAGTTCTTC. Its protein is CASSVAPGPGGEQFF.

V and J are TRBV24-1 and TRBJ2-3; D is perhaps TRBD1 (6 bases). V dropped 4 bases and J dropped 4 bases, with 11 bases sitting between them. This CDR3 contains 14 residues. In germline, CDR1 is KGHDR, CDR2 SFDVKD. The DNA of the CDR3 is TGTGCCACCAGTGAAGCGTACAGGGCAGATACGCAGTATTTT. Translating it yields CATSEAYRADTQYF.

The J gene is TRBJ1-2, the V gene TRBV12-3 or TRBV12-4; 8 nucleotides line up with TRBD1. Trimming removed 8 bases from V and 2 bases from J; junction bases left unmatched: 4. The CDR3 sequence is 13 residues long. CDR3 sequence (DNA): TGTGCCAGCCTACACAGGGGGAACTATGGCTACACCTTC. Amino acids: CASLHRGNYGYTF.

This sequence joins TRBV6-4 and TRBJ1-1, with 7 bases identical to TRBD1. Germline values: CDR1 MRHNA, CDR2 SNTAGT. This CDR3 has 13 amino acids. The CDR3, as DNA: TGTGCTACGAGGGGGCAGGAGCACACTGAAGCTTTCTTT. Its translation: CATRGQEHTEAFF.

The chain links TRBV5-6 to TRBJ1-6; D perhaps matches TRBD1 (6 bases). Trimming removed 3 bases at V and 10 bases at J, with 17 bases between. The germline gives CDR1 SGHDT, CDR2 YYEEEE. The CDR3 is 15 residues long. Here the CDR3 DNA reads TGTGCCAGCAGCTGGGGTACAGGGACTAAGTCACCCCTCCACTTT. This translates into CASSWGTGTKSPLHF.

J is TRBJ2-7 and V is TRBV5-8; 7 bases align to TRBD2. CDR1 is SGHTS, CDR2 YDEGEE, per germline. This CDR3 has 15 amino acids. V gave up 1 base and J gave up 3 bases; unmatched junction bases: 7. The CDR3 is CASSLRAGVNYEQYF. The DNA for the CDR3 is TGTGCCAGCAGCTTGCGGGCGGGAGTGAACTACGAGCAGTACTTC.

The chain combines TRBV19 with TRBJ2-3; D not certain. The CDR3 runs 12 residues. Germline V gene lookup returns CDR1 LNHDA and CDR2 SQIVND (reference sequence). Trimming shortened V by 7 bases and J by 2 bases, and 7 bases separated the two germline ends. The chain's CDR3 is CASMADTDTQYF. CDR3 coding DNA: TGTGCCAGTATGGCAGACACAGATACGCAGTATTTT.

The gene calls are TRBV6-1 and TRBJ2-3; 10 bases line up with TRBD2. The CDR3 sequence is 15 residues long. Germline V CDR1 and CDR2: MNHNS, SASEGT. V was clipped by 4 bases and J by 4 bases; unmatched bases: 5. The CDR3 reads CASSGAGGPADTQYF. The DNA for the CDR3 is TGTGCCAGCAGTGGAGCGGGAGGGCCTGCAGATACGCAGTATTTT.

This clone was picked up a small number of times. The rearrangement uses TRBV5-1 and TRBJ2-7, with D possibly TRBD2 on 5 matching bases. The germline V gene has CDR1 SGHRS and CDR2 YFSETQ. This CDR3 is built from 15 residues. The V and J ends lost 4 bases and 4 bases respectively, with 18 bases between them. CDR3 nucleotides: TGCGCCAGCAGCCCCACCGGAGGTGCTAAGTACGAGCAGTACTTC. It specifies CASSPTGGAKYEQYF. The full variable domain, in which reference TRBV5-1 and TRBJ2-7 provide the parts outside the CDR3, is KAGVTQTPRYLIKTRGQQVTLSCSPISGHRSVSWYQQTPGQGLQFLFEYFSETQRNKGNFPGRFSGRQFSNSRSEMNVSTLELGDSALYLCASSPTGGAKYEQYFGPGTRLTVT.

The chain couples TRBV24-1 to TRBJ1-5; 7 bases match TRBD1. J lost 6 bases, V lost 1 base, and 8 bases had no gene match. The germline gives CDR1 KGHDR, CDR2 SFDVKD. The length of the CDR3 is 16 residues. In nucleotides, the CDR3 is TGTGCCACCAGTGATTTCCAACAGGGGAAAGTTCAGCCCCAGCATTTT. Protein sequence: CATSDFQQGKVQPQHF.

This clone was observed once. V gene TRBV21-1 combines with J gene TRBJ2-5; the table's D gene call, TRBD1, was not cross checked with the DNA. TRBV21-1 is classified as a pseudogene. The CDR3 loop spans 15 amino acids. Here the CDR3 DNA reads TGTGCCAGCAGCGCGGGGACAGGGGGGTGGGAGACCCAGTACTTC. Its protein is CASSAGTGGWETQYF.

The rearrangement links TRBV28 to TRBJ1-2; D ambiguous. CDR1 and CDR2 (germline): MDHEN, SYDVKM. The CDR3 sequence is 15 residues long. V dropped 10 bases and J dropped 0 bases, with 18 bases sitting between them. CDR3 bases: TGTGCCATCGCGACCTCAGGTGAAGCTAACTATGGCTACACCTTC. Protein sequence: CAIATSGEANYGYTF.

The chain combines TRBV6-2 or TRBV6-3 with TRBJ2-3, with 9 nucleotides matching TRBD2. V lost 4 bases to trimming and J lost 0 bases; unmatched junction nucleotides: 8. The CDR3 totals 17 residues. Germline V gene lookup returns CDR1 MNHEY and CDR2 SVGEGT. The DNA for the CDR3 is TGTGCCAGCAGTTGGGAGACTAGCGGACCAAGCACAGATACGCAGTATTTT. This translates into CASSWETSGPSTDTQYF.

This rearrangement joins TRBV6-2 or TRBV6-3 to TRBJ2-1; D ambiguous. The V and J ends lost 4 bases and 6 bases respectively, with 10 bases between them. Per the germline V gene, CDR1 is MNHEY and CDR2 is SVGEGT. The CDR3 runs to 13 residues. The CDR3 protein is CASSLSRRNEQFF. The CDR3 nucleotides read TGTGCCAGCAGTTTAAGTAGACGCAATGAGCAGTTCTTC.

The chain has TRBV27 and TRBJ2-6; TRBD1 might be the D (6 bases). The germline CDR1 and CDR2 sequences are MNHEY and SMNVEV (reference sequence). The CDR3 runs to 15 residues. V dropped 6 bases and J dropped 4 bases, with 13 bases sitting between them. The CDR3 loop reads CASRAQGRGANVLTF. The DNA of the CDR3 is TGTGCCAGCAGGGCACAGGGTAGAGGGGCCAACGTCCTGACTTTC.

V usage is TRBV5-5 and J usage is TRBJ2-1, with 11 bases identical to TRBD2. Unmatched junction bases numbered 9, after V lost 4 bases and J lost 3 bases. Germline values: CDR1 SGHKS, CDR2 YYEKEE (reference sequence). CDR3 length equals 17 residues. The CDR3: CASSLGTTSGIYNEQFF. CDR3 sequence (DNA): TGTGCCAGCAGCCTTGGAACGACTAGCGGGATCTACAATGAGCAGTTCTTC.

The V call is TRBV6-1, the J call TRBJ2-7, with 9 bases that match TRBD1. Germline CDR1 and CDR2: MNHNS and SASEGT. V lost 1 base, J lost 2 bases, and 3 bases stayed unmatched. The CDR3 runs to 15 residues. CDR3 residues: CASSEGHRGPYEQYF. In DNA form, the CDR3 reads TGTGCCAGCAGTGAAGGCCACAGGGGGCCCTACGAGCAGTACTTC.

The V and J genes are TRBV6-1 and TRBJ1-5; 9 nucleotides agree with TRBD1. The CDR3 has 15 amino acids. Germline V gives CDR1 MNHNS, CDR2 SASEGT. With V trimmed by 4 bases and J by 5 bases, 6 bases remained unmatched. CDR3 nucleotides: TGTGCCAGCAGTGCAGCAGGGACAGGGCATCAGCCCCAGCATTTT. Translation gives CASSAAGTGHQPQHF.

Only one count was recorded for this clone. The chain employs TRBV3-1 (or the pseudogene TRBV3-2) and TRBJ2-1; D is possibly TRBD1 (6 bases). CDR3 length: 14 residues. Trimming removed 2 bases from V and 1 base from J, with 6 bases in between. Germline assignment: CDR1 LGHDT and CDR2 YNNKEL (reference sequence). CDR3 region: CASSQQGSYNEQFF. CDR3 bases: TGTGCCAGCAGCCAACAGGGGTCCTACAATGAGCAGTTCTTC.

Worth noting for this clone: The same CDR3 also results from other DNA sequences found in this sample. V usage is TRBV18 and J usage is TRBJ1-1, with 9 bases aligning to TRBD1. This CDR3 is built from 15 residues. Germline assignment: CDR1 KGHSH and CDR2 LQKENI. After removal of 2 bases from V and 0 bases from J, the junction contained 1 base not matched to a gene. CDR3 in amino acids: CASSPGTGLNTEAFF. The CDR3 DNA sequence: TGTGCCAGCTCACCAGGGACAGGGCTGAACACTGAAGCTTTCTTT. Combining the CDR3 with reference TRBV18 and TRBJ1-1 gives the whole variable domain NAGVMQNPRHLVRRRGQEARLRCSPMKGHSHVYWYRQLPEEGLKFMVYLQKENIIDESGMPKERFSAEFPKEGPSILRIQQVVRGDSAAYFCASSPGTGLNTEAFFGQGTRLTVV.

The chain uses TRBV5-1 and TRBJ1-2, with D possibly TRBD1 on 6 matching bases. Germline V lookup: CDR1 SGHRS, CDR2 YFSETQ. CDR3 length: 13 amino acids. V lost 4 bases to trimming and J lost 3 bases, with 10 bases between them. CDR3 coding DNA: TGCGCCAGCAGCGGCGGGACATACTATGGCTACACCTTC. This codes for CASSGGTYYGYTF.

J is TRBJ1-5 and V is TRBV10-2, with D unresolved. This CDR3 comprises 13 residues. The V gene's germline CDR1 is WSHSY and CDR2 SAAADI. The V and J ends lost 0 bases and 5 bases respectively, with 5 bases between them. CDR3 sequence reads: CASSESQYQPQHF. The CDR3 DNA follows: TGCGCCAGCAGTGAGTCCCAGTATCAGCCCCAGCATTTT.

CDR3 nucleotide sequence: TGCGCCAGCAGCTTCAGCGGGGAGCTGTTTTTT. Amino acids: CASSFSGELFF. The genes are TRBV5-1 and TRBJ2-2; D unresolved. The V and J ends lost 2 bases and 7 bases respectively, with 3 bases between them. This CDR3 has 11 residues. Germline V lookup: CDR1 SGHRS, CDR2 YFSETQ.